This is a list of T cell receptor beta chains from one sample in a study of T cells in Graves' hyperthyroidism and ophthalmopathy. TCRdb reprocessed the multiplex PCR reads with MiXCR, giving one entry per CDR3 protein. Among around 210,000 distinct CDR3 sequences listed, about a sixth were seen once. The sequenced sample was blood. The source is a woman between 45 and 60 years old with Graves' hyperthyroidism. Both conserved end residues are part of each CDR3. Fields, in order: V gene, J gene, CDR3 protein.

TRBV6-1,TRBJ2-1,CASSLHSGLAGVRVIYEQFF
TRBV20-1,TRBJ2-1,CSASPSGLAGPHEQFF
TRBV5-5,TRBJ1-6,CARTFAPLHF
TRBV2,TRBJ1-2,CASSVKGQGARGYTF
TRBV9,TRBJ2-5,CASSPHDRGFQETQYF
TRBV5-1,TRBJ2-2,CASSLEAGTANTGELFF
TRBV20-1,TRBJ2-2,CSAPVGGRDTGELFF
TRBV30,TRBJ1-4,CAWSASDRGNEKLFF
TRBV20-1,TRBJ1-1,CSARPGSGRTEAFF
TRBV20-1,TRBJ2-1,CSARLGHPPLAGGISSVYNEQFF
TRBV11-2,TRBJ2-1,CASSRLGRVYNEQFF
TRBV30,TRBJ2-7,CAWSVDEQYF
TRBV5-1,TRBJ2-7,CASSLGQGLYEQYF
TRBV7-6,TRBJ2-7,CASSLWLRERTDEQYF
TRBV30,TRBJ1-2,CASGQGYYGYTF
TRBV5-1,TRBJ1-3,CASSSNSGNTIYF
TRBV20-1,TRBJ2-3,CSAIRTGPDTQYF
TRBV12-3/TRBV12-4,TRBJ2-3,CASQLAGFTDTQYF
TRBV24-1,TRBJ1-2,CATSARVEPYGYTF
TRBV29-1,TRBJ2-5,CSVGQGIETQYF
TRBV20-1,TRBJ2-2,CSARDRVDTGELFF
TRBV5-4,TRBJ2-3,CASSPAGRRGSTDTQYF
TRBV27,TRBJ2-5,CASSSGTSGDLETQYF
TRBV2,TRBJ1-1,CASSEMWGAFF
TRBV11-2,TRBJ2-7,CASSLERTGGEQYF
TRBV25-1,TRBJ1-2,CASSLPGINYGYTF
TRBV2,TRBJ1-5,CASGGRGSNQPQHF
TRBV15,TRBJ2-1,CATSRGGGRALQNEQFF
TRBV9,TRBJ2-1,CASSIPGQGNEQFF
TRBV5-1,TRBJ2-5,CASSLEASELETQYF
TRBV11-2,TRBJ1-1,CASSLITGGTEAFF
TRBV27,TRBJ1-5,CASSLRGRTLVNQPQHF
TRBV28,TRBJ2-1,CASSLPDYVINEQFF
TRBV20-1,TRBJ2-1,CSARGWGSPYNEQFF
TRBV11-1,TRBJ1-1,CASSLGNRYTEAFF
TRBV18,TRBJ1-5,CASSRSTGYNQPQHF
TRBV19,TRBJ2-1,CASSTTSSYNEQFF
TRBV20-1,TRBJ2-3,CSARDLGQGISTDTQYF
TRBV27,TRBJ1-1,CASSLKVNTEAFF
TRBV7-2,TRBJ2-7,CASSLEFRGAYEQYF
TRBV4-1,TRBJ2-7,CASSQVLGEQYF
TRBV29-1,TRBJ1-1,CSVEDRVWGMNTEAFF
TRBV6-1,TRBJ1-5,CASSEAGQQNQPQHF
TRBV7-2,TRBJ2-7,CASSFFNEQYF
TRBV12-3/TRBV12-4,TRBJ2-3,CASSLVRGQLTDTQYF
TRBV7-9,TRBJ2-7,CASCPSGSSYEQYF
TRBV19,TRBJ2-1,CASSRLAGGSSYNEQFF
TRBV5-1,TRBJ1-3,CASSSTGVNTIYF
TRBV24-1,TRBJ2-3,CATSDWGSSTDTQYF
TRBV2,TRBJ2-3,CASSGLTTAGDTQYF
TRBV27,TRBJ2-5,CASSLTSGAETQYF
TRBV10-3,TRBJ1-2,CAIRRQGIGYGYTF
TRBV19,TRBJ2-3,CASRGQSTDTQYF
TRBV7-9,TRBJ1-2,CASSPREYMLGLTF
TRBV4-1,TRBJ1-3,CASRDPRGTSGNTIYF
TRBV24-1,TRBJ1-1,CATQGRENTEAFF
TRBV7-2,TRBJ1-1,CASSLGQGRWTEAFF
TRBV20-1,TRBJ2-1,CSARTSDRYNEQFF
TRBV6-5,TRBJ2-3,CASSYPSRPGGPISSTDTQYF
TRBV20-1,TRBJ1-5,CSARRLRDRAFPNQPQHF